A selection of T cell receptor beta chains follows, all from one sample in a study of patients and donors after allogeneic stem cell transplantation. TCRdb re-derived calls from the RT-PCR reads in MiXCR, one entry per CDR3 protein. The table includes tens of thousands of distinct CDR3 sequences, 26% detected once. The material sequenced was blood, either unsorted or a sorted T cell fraction (not recorded which). These receptor sequences come from a human donor who was either an allogeneic HSCT recipient or a stem cell or donor lymphocyte infusion donor (not recorded which). It is not recorded whose cells these are; they may come from a transplant donor. CDR3s include the opening cysteine and the closing phenylalanine or tryptophan. A D gene is named only where the DNA matches it firmly. Size values are once, few and many counts, or a class for expanded clones, and some rows have none.

D	V	J	length	size	CDR3	DNA
.	TRBV7-6	TRBJ1-5	13	many	CASSLEEGQPQHF	TGTGCCAGCAGCTTAGAAGAGGGTCAGCCCCAGCATTTT
.	TRBV20-1	TRBJ2-3	13	.	CGPRRENTDTQYF	TGTGGACCCCGGCGAGAGAACACAGATACGCAGTATTTT
.	TRBV12-3/TRBV12-4	TRBJ1-1	14	.	CASSDTGKEAEAFF	TGTGCCAGCAGTGATACAGGGAAGGAGGCTGAAGCTTTCTTT
.	TRBV5-7	TRBJ1-1	14	.	CASSLGQMNTEAFF	TGTGCCAGCAGCTTGGGGCAGATGAACACTGAAGCTTTCTTT
.	TRBV5-1	TRBJ1-1	13	many	CASSLAITAEAFF	TGCGCCAGCAGCTTGGCCATCACAGCAGAAGCTTTCTTT
.	TRBV5-6	TRBJ1-1	13	few	CASSLYRDTEAFF	TGTGCCAGCAGCCTATACAGGGACACTGAAGCTTTCTTT
.	TRBV29-1	TRBJ2-7	11	.	CSAMGVREQYF	TGCAGCGCTATGGGGGTTCGTGAGCAGTACTTC
.	TRBV29-1	TRBJ2-7	13	few	CSVVAVWASEQYF	TGCAGCGTTGTGGCAGTATGGGCCTCCGAGCAGTACTTC
TRBD1	TRBV5-1	TRBJ1-1	14	.	CASSFTGGYTEAFF	TGCGCCAGCAGCTTTACAGGGGGCTACACTGAAGCTTTCTTT
.	TRBV3-1	TRBJ2-2	13	.	CASSDTGPGELFF	TGTGCCAGCAGCGACACAGGGCCCGGGGAGCTGTTTTTT
TRBD1	TRBV5-1	TRBJ1-1	14	.	CASSARDREEEAFF	TGCGCCAGCAGCGCCCGGGACAGGGAAGAAGAAGCTTTCTTT
.	TRBV28	TRBJ1-2	14	few	CASRHRLGTYGYTF	TGTGCCAGCAGACACAGGCTTGGGACCTATGGCTACACCTTC
.	TRBV5-1	TRBJ2-5	14	few	CASSLLQGQETQYF	TGCGCCAGCAGCTTGTTACAGGGCCAAGAGACCCAGTACTTC
.	TRBV15	TRBJ1-2	14	many	CATSRDHGFQGYTF	TGTGCCACCAGCAGAGATCACGGTTTTCAGGGCTACACCTTC
.	TRBV15	TRBJ2-7	16	.	CATSRDPGSFYYEQYF	TGTGCCACCAGCAGAGACCCCGGGTCCTTTTACTACGAGCAGTACTTC
.	TRBV19	TRBJ1-2	13	.	CASSIPGNYGYTF	TGTGCCAGTAGTATACCTGGGAACTATGGCTACACCTTC
.	TRBV11-2	TRBJ1-1	13	many	CASSLGWNTEAFF	TGTGCCAGCAGCTTAGGATGGAACACTGAAGCTTTCTTT
.	TRBV6-5	TRBJ1-1	14	few	CASSFDIGDTEAFF	TGTGCCAGCAGTTTCGATATAGGAGACACTGAAGCTTTCTTT
TRBD1	TRBV5-5	TRBJ1-1	13	.	CASSFQGARVAFF	TGTGCCAGCAGCTTTCAGGGGGCGAGGGTAGCTTTCTTT
.	TRBV9	TRBJ1-3	15	.	CASSPKGTSGNTIYF	TGTGCCAGCAGCCCAAAGGGCACCTCTGGAAACACCATATATTTT
.	TRBV5-1	TRBJ1-2	12	few	CASSSQNYGYTF	TGCGCCAGCAGCTCGCAGAACTATGGCTACACCTTC
.	TRBV4-2	TRBJ2-2	12	.	CASSSWTGELFF	TGTGCCAGCAGCTCCTGGACCGGGGAGCTGTTTTTT
.	TRBV15	TRBJ1-1	13	.	CATSRVGYTEAFF	TGTGCCACCAGCAGAGTCGGGTACACTGAAGCTTTCTTT
.	TRBV7-9	TRBJ1-2	15	many	CASSLLDSLSYGYTF	TGTGCCAGCAGCTTATTAGACAGTTTGAGCTATGGCTACACCTTC
.	TRBV11-2	TRBJ1-1	15	few	CASSLAGSGTTEAFF	TGTGCCAGCAGCTTAGCGGGTTCGGGGACTACTGAAGCTTTCTTT
.	TRBV20-1	TRBJ1-3	15	few	CSARIPRHSGNTIYF	TGCAGTGCTAGAATCCCCCGACACTCTGGAAACACCATATATTTT
.	TRBV6-6	TRBJ2-1	14	once	CASSYSYSRDEQFF	TGTGCCAGCAGTTACTCGTATTCGAGGGATGAGCAGTTCTTC
.	TRBV20-1	TRBJ2-7	15	many	CSARADDRGGYEQYF	TGCAGTGCTAGAGCAGATGATAGGGGAGGCTACGAGCAGTACTTC
.	TRBV9	TRBJ2-1	15	.	CASSVGASTDNEQFF	TGTGCCAGCAGCGTAGGGGCTAGCACCGACAATGAGCAGTTCTTC
.	TRBV7-8	TRBJ1-6	15	few	CASSLDRLLEGPLHF	TGTGCCAGCAGCTTAGATCGCCTCCTGGAGGGACCCCTCCACTTT
.	TRBV4-1	TRBJ2-1	16	.	CASSQDFGNRYNEQFF	TGCGCCAGCAGCCAAGATTTTGGGAACAGATACAATGAGCAGTTCTTC
.	TRBV7-2	TRBJ1-1	13	.	CASSSRGSAEAFF	TGTGCCAGCAGCTCGAGGGGGAGCGCTGAAGCTTTCTTT
TRBD1	TRBV2	TRBJ1-2	14	few	CASSVTGGNYGYTF	TGTGCCAGCAGTGTGACAGGGGGAAACTATGGCTACACCTTC
TRBD2	TRBV5-1	TRBJ2-7	15	.	CASSFGGLADYEQYF	TGCGCCAGCAGCTTTGGGGGACTAGCTGACTACGAGCAGTACTTC
.	TRBV7-9	TRBJ2-4	17	.	CASSFAVDKLAKNIQYF	TGTGCCAGCAGCTTCGCCGTCGACAAACTAGCCAAAAACATTCAGTACTTC
TRBD2	TRBV9	TRBJ2-7	15	.	CASSVREGHSYEQYF	TGTGCCAGCAGCGTGCGGGAGGGCCACTCCTACGAGCAGTACTTC
.	TRBV20-1	TRBJ2-7	13	.	CSARDSGIWEQYF	TGCAGTGCTAGAGATTCGGGGATTTGGGAGCAGTACTTC
TRBD1	TRBV7-9	TRBJ1-5	15	.	CASSGTEDSNQPQHF	TGTGCCAGCAGCGGGACAGAAGATAGCAATCAGCCCCAGCATTTT
.	TRBV20-1	TRBJ1-6	13	.	CSAREGPNSPLHF	TGCAGTGCTAGAGAGGGGCCAAATTCACCCCTCCACTTT
.	TRBV12-3/TRBV12-4	TRBJ2-7	13	few	CASNGGIGDEQYF	TGTGCCAGCAACGGCGGGATAGGGGACGAGCAGTACTTC
TRBD1	TRBV12-3/TRBV12-4	TRBJ2-3	17	.	CASSPPTGGLYRDTQYF	TGTGCCAGCAGTCCCCCGACAGGGGGCTTGTATAGAGATACGCAGTATTTT
.	TRBV10-3	TRBJ2-7	12	few	CAISEGAIEQYF	TGTGCCATCAGCGAAGGGGCTATCGAGCAGTACTTC
TRBD1	TRBV13	TRBJ2-7	17	.	CASSLERQGQTRYEQYF	TGTGCCAGCAGCTTAGAGAGACAGGGCCAAACACGTTACGAGCAGTACTTC
.	TRBV15	TRBJ1-1	13	.	CATSRDPGTEAFF	TGTGCCACCAGCAGAGATCCGGGCACTGAAGCTTTCTTT
.	TRBV9	TRBJ2-2	15	.	CASSVSGANTGELFF	TGTGCCAGCAGCGTTAGTGGGGCAAACACCGGGGAGCTGTTTTTT
.	TRBV20-1	TRBJ2-7	12	.	CSPRTDSYEQYF	TGCAGCCCCCGGACGGACTCCTACGAGCAGTACTTC
.	TRBV19	TRBJ1-3	15	.	CASSRDRKPGNTIYF	TGTGCCAGTAGCCGGGACCGTAAACCAGGAAACACCATATATTTT
TRBD2	TRBV20-1	TRBJ2-1	15	.	CSASRLAGRYNEQFF	TGCAGTGCTTCACGACTAGCGGGGAGGTACAATGAGCAGTTCTTC
TRBD2	TRBV29-1	TRBJ2-7	15	.	CSVEDRGTSSYEQYF	TGCAGCGTTGAAGATCGCGGGACTAGTTCCTACGAGCAGTACTTC
.	TRBV29-1	TRBJ2-7	12	.	CSVGGSTDEQYF	TGCAGCGTTGGGGGCAGCACGGACGAGCAGTACTTC
TRBD1	TRBV3-1	TRBJ1-5	14	.	CASSQEQGNQPQHF	TGTGCCAGCAGCCAAGAACAGGGGAATCAGCCCCAGCATTTT
.	TRBV7-8	TRBJ2-3	15	few	CASSFGEARTDTQYF	TGTGCCAGCAGCTTCGGTGAAGCCCGCACAGATACGCAGTATTTT
.	TRBV28	TRBJ2-4	14	few	CASRITGLENIQYF	TGTGCCAGCAGGATCACAGGGTTGGAAAACATTCAGTACTTC
TRBD1	TRBV7-2	TRBJ1-1	14	.	CASSLEQGRTEAFF	TGTGCCAGCAGCTTAGAACAGGGGAGGACTGAAGCTTTCTTT
.	TRBV6-6	TRBJ1-5	12	many	CASRRGDQPQHF	TGTGCCAGCCGTAGGGGGGATCAGCCCCAGCATTTT
.	TRBV12-3/TRBV12-4	TRBJ1-2	13	few	CASSFGLNYGYTF	TGTGCCAGCAGTTTCGGCCTTAACTATGGCTACACCTTC
.	TRBV5-1	TRBJ1-1	15	few	CASRPSRGQPAEAFF	TGCGCCAGCAGACCTTCTCGAGGGCAGCCGGCTGAAGCTTTCTTT
.	TRBV21-1	TRBJ2-4	15	few	CASTLGSLAKNIQYF	TGTGCCAGCACGTTGGGGTCACTAGCCAAAAACATTCAGTACTTC
.	TRBV12-5	TRBJ1-4	14	few	CASGRPARGEKLFF	TGTGCTAGTGGTCGCCCGGCGAGAGGGGAAAAACTGTTTTTT
TRBD1	TRBV2	TRBJ1-5	17	.	CASSALTGVISNQPQHF	TGTGCCAGCAGCGCACTCACAGGGGTGATTAGCAATCAGCCCCAGCATTTT